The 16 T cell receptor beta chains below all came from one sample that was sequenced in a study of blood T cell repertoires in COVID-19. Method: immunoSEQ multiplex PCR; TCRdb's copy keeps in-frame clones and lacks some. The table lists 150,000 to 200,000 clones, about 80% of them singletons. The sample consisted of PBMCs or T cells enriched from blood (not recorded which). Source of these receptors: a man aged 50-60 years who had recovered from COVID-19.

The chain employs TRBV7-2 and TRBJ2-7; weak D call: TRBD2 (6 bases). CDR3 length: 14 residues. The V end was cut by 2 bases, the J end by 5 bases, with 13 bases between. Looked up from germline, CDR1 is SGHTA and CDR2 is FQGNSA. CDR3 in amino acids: CASSLYGGDDEQYF. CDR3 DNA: TGTGCCAGCAGCTTATATGGCGGGGACGACGAGCAGTACTTC.

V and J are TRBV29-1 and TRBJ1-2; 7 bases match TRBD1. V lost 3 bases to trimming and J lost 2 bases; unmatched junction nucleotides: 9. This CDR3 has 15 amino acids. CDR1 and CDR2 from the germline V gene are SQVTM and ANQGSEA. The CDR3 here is CSVDPVRDRNYGYTF. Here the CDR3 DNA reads TGCAGCGTTGATCCAGTCCGGGACAGAAACTATGGCTACACCTTC.

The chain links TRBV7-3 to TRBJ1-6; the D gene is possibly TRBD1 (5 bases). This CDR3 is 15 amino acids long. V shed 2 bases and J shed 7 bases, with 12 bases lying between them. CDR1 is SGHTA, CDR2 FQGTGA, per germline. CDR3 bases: TGTGCCAGCAGCTTAGGCCCAGGGTTAAATTCACCCCTCCACTTT. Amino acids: CASSLGPGLNSPLHF.

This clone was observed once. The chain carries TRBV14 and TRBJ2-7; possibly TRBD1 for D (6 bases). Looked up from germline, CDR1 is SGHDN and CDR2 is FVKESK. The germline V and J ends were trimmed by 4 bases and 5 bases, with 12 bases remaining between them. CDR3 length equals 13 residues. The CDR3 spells CASSLGARNEQYF. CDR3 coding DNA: TGTGCCAGCAGCCTGGGGGCAAGGAACGAGCAGTACTTC.

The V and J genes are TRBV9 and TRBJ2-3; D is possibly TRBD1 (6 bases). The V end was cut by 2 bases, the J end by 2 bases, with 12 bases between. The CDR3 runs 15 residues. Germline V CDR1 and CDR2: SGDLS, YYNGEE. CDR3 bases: TGTGCCAGCAGCGTCCGGGACAAACACACAGATACGCAGTATTTT. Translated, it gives CASSVRDKHTDTQYF.

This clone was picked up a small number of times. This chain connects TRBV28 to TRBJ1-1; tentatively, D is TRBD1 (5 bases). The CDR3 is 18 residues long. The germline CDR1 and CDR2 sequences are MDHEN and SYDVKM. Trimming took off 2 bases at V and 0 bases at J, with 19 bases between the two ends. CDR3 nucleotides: TGTGCCAGCAGTTTAATTTCATTGGGGGGATGGTTGAACACTGAAGCTTTCTTT. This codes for CASSLISLGGWLNTEAFF.

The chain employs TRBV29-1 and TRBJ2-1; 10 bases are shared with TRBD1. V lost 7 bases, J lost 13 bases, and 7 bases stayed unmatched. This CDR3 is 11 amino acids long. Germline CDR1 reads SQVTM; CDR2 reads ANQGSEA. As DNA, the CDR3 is TGCAGCGGAGAGACAGGGGGCGTACAGTTCTTC. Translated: CSGETGGVQFF.

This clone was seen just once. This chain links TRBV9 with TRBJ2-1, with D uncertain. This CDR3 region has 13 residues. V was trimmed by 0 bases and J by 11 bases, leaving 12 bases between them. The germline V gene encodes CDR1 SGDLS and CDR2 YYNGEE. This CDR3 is CASSVASAGQQFF. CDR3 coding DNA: TGTGCCAGCAGCGTAGCGTCGGCAGGCCAGCAGTTCTTC.

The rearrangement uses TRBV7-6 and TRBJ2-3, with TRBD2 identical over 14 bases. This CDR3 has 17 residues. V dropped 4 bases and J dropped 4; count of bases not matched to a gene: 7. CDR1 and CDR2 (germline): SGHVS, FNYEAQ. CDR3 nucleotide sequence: TGTGCCAGCAGCTCAAGTGGGACTAGCGGGGGAGCAGATACGCAGTATTTT. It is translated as CASSSSGTSGGADTQYF.

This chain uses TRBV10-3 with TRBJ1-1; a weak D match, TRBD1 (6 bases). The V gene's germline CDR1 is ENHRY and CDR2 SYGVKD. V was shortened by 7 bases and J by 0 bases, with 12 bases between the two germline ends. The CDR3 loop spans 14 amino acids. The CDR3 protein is CAIKEQGMNTEAFF. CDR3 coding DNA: TGTGCCATCAAGGAACAGGGAATGAACACTGAAGCTTTCTTT.

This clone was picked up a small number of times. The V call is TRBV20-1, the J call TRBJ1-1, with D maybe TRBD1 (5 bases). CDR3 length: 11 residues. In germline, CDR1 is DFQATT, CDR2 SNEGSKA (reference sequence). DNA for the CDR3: TGCAGCGGGGGGACGAACACTGAAGCTTTCTTT. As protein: CSGGTNTEAFF.

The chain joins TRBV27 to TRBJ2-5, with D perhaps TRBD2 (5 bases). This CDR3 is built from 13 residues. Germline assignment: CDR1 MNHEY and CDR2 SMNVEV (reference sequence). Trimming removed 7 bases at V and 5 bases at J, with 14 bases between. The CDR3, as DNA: TGTGCCAGCAAAAGATACGGGGATGAGACCCAGTACTTC. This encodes CASKRYGDETQYF.

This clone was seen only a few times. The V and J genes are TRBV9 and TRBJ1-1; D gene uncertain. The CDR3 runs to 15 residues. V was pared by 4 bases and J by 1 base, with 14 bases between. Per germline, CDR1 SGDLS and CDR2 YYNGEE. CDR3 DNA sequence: TGTGCCAGCAGCACCTCAGATGCTCCGAACACTGAAGCTTTCTTT. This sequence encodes CASSTSDAPNTEAFF.

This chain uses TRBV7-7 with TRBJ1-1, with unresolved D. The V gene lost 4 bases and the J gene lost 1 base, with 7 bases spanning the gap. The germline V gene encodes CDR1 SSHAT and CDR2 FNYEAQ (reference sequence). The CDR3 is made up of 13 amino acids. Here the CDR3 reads CASSSNTNTEAFF. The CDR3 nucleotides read TGTGCCAGCAGCTCAAACACGAACACTGAAGCTTTCTTT.

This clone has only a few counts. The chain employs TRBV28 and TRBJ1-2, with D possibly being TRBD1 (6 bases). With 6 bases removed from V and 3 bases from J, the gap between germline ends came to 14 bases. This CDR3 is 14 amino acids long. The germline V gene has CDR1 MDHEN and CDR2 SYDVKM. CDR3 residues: CASSPARGYYGYTF. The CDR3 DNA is TGTGCCAGCAGCCCCGCCAGGGGATACTATGGCTACACCTTC.

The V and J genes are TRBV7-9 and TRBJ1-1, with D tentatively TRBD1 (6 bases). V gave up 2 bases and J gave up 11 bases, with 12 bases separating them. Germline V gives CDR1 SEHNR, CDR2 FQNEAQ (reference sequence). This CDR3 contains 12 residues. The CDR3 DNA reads TGTGCCAGCAGCTTACAGGCAGGGGAGGCTTTCTTT. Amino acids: CASSLQAGEAFF.